This T cell receptor beta chain was captured in a study of T cell changes during pregnancy in multiple sclerosis. Libraries were prepared by immunoSEQ multiplex PCR; TCRdb keeps only in-frame clonotypes and omits some of them. The sample records 30,000 to 45,000 clones, more than 85% being singletons. The source was CD4+ T cells from peripheral blood mononuclear cells, collected in the third trimester of pregnancy. The TCR was taken from a female donor in good health, enrolled as a control in a pregnancy study.

The CDR3 protein is CASSFGTEGGYTF. The CDR3 nucleotides read TGTGCCAGCAGTTTTGGGACAGAGGGCGGCTACACCTTC. This chain joins TRBV7-3 and TRBJ1-2, with 7 bases identical to TRBD1. Germline V gene lookup returns CDR1 SGHTA and CDR2 FQGTGA. The CDR3 length is 13 residues. J gave up 8 bases and V 6 bases, and 9 bases lay outside the gene matches.